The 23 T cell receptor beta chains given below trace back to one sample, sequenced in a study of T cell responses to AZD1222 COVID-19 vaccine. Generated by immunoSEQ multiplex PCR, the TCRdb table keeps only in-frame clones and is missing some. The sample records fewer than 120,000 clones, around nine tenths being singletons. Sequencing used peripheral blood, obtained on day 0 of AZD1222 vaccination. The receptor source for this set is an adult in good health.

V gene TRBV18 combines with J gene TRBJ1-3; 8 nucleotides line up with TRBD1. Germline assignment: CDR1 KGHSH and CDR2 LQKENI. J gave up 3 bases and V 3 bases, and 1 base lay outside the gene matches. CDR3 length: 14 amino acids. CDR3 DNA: TGTGCCAGCTCACCGGGGACAGGTGGAAACACCATATATTTT. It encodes CASSPGTGGNTIYF.

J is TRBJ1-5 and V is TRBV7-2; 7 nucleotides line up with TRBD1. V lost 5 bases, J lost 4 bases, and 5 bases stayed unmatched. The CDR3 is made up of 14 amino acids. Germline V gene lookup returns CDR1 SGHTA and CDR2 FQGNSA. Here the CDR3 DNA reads TGTGCCAGCAGCGGCGGGACAGAGAATCAGCCCCAGCATTTT. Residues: CASSGGTENQPQHF.

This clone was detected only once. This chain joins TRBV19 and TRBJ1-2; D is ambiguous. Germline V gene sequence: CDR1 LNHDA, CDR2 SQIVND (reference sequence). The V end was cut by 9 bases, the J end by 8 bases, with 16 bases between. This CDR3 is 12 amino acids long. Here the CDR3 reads CASHKWPQGYTF. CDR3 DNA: TGTGCCAGCCACAAGTGGCCGCAGGGCTACACCTTC.

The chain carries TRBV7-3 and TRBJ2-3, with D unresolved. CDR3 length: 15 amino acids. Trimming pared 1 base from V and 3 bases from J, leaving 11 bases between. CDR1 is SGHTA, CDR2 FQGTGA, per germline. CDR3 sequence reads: CASSLMAVRTDTQYF. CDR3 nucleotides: TGTGCCAGCAGCTTAATGGCGGTTCGGACAGATACGCAGTATTTT.

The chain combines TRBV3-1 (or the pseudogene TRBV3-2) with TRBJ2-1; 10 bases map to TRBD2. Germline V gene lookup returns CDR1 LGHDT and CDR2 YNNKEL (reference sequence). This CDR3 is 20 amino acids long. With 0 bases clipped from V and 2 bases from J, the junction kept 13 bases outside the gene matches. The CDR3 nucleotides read TGTGCCAGCAGCCAAGATTGGACTAGCGGTCGACTAAACCCCTACAATGAGCAGTTCTTC. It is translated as CASSQDWTSGRLNPYNEQFF.

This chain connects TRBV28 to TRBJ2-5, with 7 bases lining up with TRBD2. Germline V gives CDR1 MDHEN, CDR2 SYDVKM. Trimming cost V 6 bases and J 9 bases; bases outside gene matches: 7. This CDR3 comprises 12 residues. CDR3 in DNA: TGTGCCAGCAGGGCGACTAGCAGCCCCCAGTACTTC. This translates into CASRATSSPQYF.

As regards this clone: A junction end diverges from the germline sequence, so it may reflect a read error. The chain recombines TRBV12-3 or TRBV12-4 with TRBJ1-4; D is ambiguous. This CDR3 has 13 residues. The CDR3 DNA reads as TGTACCAGCAGTGGACTTACTAATGAAAAACTGTTTTTT. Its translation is CTSSGLTNEKLFF.

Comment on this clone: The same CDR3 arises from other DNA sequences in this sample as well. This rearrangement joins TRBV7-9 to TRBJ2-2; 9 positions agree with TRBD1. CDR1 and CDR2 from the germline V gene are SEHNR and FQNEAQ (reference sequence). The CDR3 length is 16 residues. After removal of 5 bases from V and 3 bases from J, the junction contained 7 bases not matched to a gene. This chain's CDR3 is CASSLGTGFYTGELFF. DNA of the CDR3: TGTGCCAGCAGCCTGGGGACAGGGTTTTACACCGGGGAGCTGTTTTTT.

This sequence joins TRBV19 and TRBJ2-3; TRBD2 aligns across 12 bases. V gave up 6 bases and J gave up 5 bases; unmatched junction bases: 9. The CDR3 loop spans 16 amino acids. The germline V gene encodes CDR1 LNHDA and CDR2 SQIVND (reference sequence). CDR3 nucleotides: TGTGCCAGTAGATTGCCGGGGACTAGCGGGTTAGATACGCAGTATTTT. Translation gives CASRLPGTSGLDTQYF.

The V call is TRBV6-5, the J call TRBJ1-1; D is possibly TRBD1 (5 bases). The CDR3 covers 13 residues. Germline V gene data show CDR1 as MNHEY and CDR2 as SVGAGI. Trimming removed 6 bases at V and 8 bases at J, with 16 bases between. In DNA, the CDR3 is TGTGCCAGCAGCAGGACGGAGGGGTGGGAAGCTTTCTTT. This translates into CASSRTEGWEAFF.

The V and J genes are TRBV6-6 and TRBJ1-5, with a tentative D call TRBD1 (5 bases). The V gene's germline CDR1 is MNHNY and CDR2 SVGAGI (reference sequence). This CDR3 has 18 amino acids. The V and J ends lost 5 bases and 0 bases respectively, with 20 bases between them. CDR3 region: CASSPTFARDHSNQPQHF. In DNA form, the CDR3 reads TGTGCCAGCAGTCCAACTTTCGCCAGGGATCATAGCAATCAGCCCCAGCATTTT.

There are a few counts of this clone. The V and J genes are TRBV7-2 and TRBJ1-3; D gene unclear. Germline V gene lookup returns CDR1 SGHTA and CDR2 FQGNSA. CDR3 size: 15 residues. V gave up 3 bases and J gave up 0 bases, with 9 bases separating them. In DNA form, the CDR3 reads TGTGCCAGCAGCTTCAACAGAGACTCTGGAAACACCATATATTTT. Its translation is CASSFNRDSGNTIYF.

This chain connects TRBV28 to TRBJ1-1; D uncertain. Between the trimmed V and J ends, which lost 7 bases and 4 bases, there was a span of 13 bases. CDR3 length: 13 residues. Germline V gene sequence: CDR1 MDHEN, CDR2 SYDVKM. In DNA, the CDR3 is TGTGCCAGCAATACAAAAGGCGGCACTGAAGCTTTCTTT. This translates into CASNTKGGTEAFF.

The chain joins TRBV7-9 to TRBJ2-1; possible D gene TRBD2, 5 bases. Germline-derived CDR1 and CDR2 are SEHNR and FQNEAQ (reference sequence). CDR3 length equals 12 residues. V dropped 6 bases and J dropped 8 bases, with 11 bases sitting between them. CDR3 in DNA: TGTGCCAGCAGTCCCCTAGCCTATGAGCAGTTCTTC. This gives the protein CASSPLAYEQFF.

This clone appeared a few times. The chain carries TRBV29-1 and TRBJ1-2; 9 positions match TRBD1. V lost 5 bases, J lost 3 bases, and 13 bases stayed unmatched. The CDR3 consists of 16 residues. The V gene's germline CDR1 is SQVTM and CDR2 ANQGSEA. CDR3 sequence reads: CSVTRDRDLMDYGYTF. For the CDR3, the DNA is TGCAGCGTTACTCGGGACAGGGACCTTATGGACTATGGCTACACCTTC.

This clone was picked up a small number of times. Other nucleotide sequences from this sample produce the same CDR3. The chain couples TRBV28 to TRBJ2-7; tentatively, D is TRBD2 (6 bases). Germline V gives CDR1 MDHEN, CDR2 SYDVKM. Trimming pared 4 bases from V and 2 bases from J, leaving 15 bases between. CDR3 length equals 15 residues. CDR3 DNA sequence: TGTGCCAGCAGTTCCCCCGGGACTGCAACCTACGAGCAGTACTTC. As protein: CASSSPGTATYEQYF.

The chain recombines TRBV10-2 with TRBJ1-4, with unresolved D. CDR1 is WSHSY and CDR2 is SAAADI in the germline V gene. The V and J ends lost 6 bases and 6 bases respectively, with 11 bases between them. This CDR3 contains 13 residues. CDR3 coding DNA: TGCGCCAGCAGGTCGTCGGCGGATGAAAAACTGTTTTTT. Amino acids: CASRSSADEKLFF.

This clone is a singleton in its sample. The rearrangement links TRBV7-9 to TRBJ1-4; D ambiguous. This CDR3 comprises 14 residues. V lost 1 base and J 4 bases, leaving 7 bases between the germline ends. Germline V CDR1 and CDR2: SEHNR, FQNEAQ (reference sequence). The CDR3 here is CASSLVVDNEKLFF. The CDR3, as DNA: TGTGCCAGCAGCTTAGTGGTTGATAATGAAAAACTGTTTTTT.

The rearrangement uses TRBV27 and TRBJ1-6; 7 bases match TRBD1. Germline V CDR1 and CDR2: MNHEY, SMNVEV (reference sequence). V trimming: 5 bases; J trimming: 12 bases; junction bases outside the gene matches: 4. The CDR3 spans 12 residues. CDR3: CASSIQGLPLHF. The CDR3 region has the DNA TGTGCCAGCAGTATACAGGGGTTACCCCTCCACTTT.

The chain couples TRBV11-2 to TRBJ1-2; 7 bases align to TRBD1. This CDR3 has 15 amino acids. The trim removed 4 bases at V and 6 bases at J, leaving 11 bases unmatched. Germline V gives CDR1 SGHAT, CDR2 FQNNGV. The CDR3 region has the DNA TGTGCCAGCAGCTCCCCCAAGACAGGGTTGGATGGCTACACCTTC. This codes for CASSSPKTGLDGYTF.

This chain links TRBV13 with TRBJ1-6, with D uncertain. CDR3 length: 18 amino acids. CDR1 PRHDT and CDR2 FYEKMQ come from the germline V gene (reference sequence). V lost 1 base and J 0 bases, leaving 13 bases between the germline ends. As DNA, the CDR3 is TGTGCCAGCAGCTTAGTAAGGACGGCAAGCTCCTATAATTCACCCCTCCACTTT. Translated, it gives CASSLVRTASSYNSPLHF.

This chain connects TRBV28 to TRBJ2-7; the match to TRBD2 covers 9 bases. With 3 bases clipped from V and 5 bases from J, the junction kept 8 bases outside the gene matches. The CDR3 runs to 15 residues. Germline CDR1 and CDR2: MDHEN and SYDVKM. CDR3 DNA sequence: TGTGCCAGCAGTTTTAGCCCTAGCGGGAAAAACGAGCAGTACTTC. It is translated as CASSFSPSGKNEQYF. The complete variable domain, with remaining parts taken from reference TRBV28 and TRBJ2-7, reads DVKVTQSSRYLVKRTGEKVFLECVQDMDHENMFWYRQDPGLGLRLIYFSYDVKMKEKGDIPEGYSVSREKKERFSLILESASTNQTSMYLCASSFSPSGKNEQYFGPGTRLTVT.

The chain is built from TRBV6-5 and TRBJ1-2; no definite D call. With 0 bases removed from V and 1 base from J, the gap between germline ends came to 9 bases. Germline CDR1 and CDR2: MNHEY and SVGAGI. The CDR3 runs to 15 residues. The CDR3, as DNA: TGTGCCAGCAGTTACTCGGGGTCAAATAACTATGGCTACACCTTC. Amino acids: CASSYSGSNNYGYTF.